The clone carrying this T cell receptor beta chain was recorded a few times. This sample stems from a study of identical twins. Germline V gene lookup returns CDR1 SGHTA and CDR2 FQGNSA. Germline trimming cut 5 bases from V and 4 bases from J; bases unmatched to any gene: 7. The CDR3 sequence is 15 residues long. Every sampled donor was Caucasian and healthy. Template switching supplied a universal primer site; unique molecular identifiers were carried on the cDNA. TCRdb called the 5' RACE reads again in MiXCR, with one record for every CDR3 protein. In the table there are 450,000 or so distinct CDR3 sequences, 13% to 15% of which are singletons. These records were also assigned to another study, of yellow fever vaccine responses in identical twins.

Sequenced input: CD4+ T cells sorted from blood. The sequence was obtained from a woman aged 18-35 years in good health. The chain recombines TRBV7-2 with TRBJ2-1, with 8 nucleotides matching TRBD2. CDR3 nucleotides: TGTGCCAGCAGCCCTTCAGCGGGGGTTTACAATGAGCAGTTCTTC. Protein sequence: CASSPSAGVYNEQFF.